What follows describes a single T cell receptor beta chain. A junction end diverges from the germline sequence, so it may reflect a read error. Each patient was aged 18 to 65 and had newly diagnosed hyperthyroidism of under 2 months' duration. These data originate in a study of T cells in Graves' hyperthyroidism and ophthalmopathy. The TCR beta CDR3 regions underwent amplification using RNA transcripts as the source. An initial round of RT-PCR targeting the TCR CDR3 relied on the HTBI primer set. Each CDR3 protein is one row after TCRdb ran MiXCR on the multiplex PCR reads. Of around 520,000 distinct CDR3 sequences listed, over 13% were seen once; the top ten hold around a sixth. Germline assignment: CDR1 KGHSH and CDR2 LQKENI. There are 14 residues in the CDR3.

The sequencing sample was made of blood. This clonotype originated in a young woman with Graves' hyperthyroidism. The rearrangement joins TRBV18 to TRBJ1-2; D is possibly TRBD1 (5 bases). The CDR3 nucleotides are TGTGCCAGCTCGCCACCAGGGTGGGACTATGGCTACACCTTC. Its translation is CASSPPGWDYGYTF.